This T cell receptor beta chain was profiled in a study of a mutant IDH1 vaccine in newly diagnosed glioma (dated by TCRdb to the early 2020s). Broadly, across the study: In the chemotherapy-containing groups, vaccination started alongside temozolomide cycles, whereas in patients who had radiotherapy alone it started 4-6 weeks after radiotherapy. Of the 25 to 40 patients who were treated, about 60% were male and 37.5% were female, and the mean age was about 40 years. Prior to enrollment, patients had been given standard therapy consisting of radiotherapy alone, temozolomide alone, or radiochemotherapy with temozolomide, with the combination given to most patients. The week-35 safety follow-up was designated visit V12, and the week-47 end of study was designated visit V13. Peripheral blood samples were drawn at six visits, namely V03 (baseline), V05, V07, V10, V12 and V13. For exploratory analyses, fewer than 30 treated patients had longitudinal TCRB deep sequencing done wherever samples were available. What the work shows at the level of the full study, not this receptor alone: Across multiple MHC alleles, vaccine-induced immune responses were seen in roughly 93% of patients. Changes in the top peripheral T cell clonotypes picked up by TCRB sequencing did not appear to be linked to pseudoprogression. PBMC samples for TCRB deep sequencing were selected based on availability. The authors noted that analyses of patient blood samples could not be reproduced because of sample limitations.

The sample's time point label, decoded: week 35, safety follow-up. Every vaccine dose consisted of 300 ug of a 20-mer mutant IDH1 peptide in Montanide, administered subcutaneously together with topical imiquimod. Across visits V03 through V10, patients got a total of eight vaccinations, given in weeks 1, 3, 5, 7, 11, 15, 19 and 23. The donors had newly diagnosed IDH1-mutant astrocytomas of WHO grade 3 or 4 that showed loss of nuclear ATRX. The samples were drawn from NOA16, a multicentre, single-arm, open-label phase I trial in Germany that tested a mutant IDH1 peptide vaccine in humans for the first time. Genomic DNA for TCRB sequencing was extracted from EDTA blood using the DNeasy Blood and Tissue Kit. A word on this clone: It has no known antigen specificity. Per-nucleotide qualities are absent, and no much larger clonotype sits a single base away.

Trimming costs V 0 bases and J 2 bases, and their ends lie 11 bases apart. CDR1 WSHSY and CDR2 SAAADI were looked up in the germline V gene. Measured from the cysteine to the phenylalanine, the CDR3 is 15 residues long. Only CDR3 DNA remains: 45 bases, in frame from the first base. Library prep was done by the immunoSEQ multiplex PCR assay. The hsTCRB Kit was used according to the manufacturer's protocol to amplify rearranged TCR beta chain sequences. TCRB libraries were sequenced on an Illumina MiSeq. As for the authors' bioinformatics: The kit vendor's proprietary platform handled demultiplexing, trimming and gene mapping. The table was pulled from immuneACCESS by TCRdb, which kept in-frame rearrangements only. Such tables lose some clones; where checked, under half of the loss comes from unresolved V genes, and the rest has no known cause. V and J calls and clone size are given by that table; D and trimming were obtained from the DNA. This sample gives some 57,000 clones in total; approximately 80% of them show up just once. The ten largest clones represent 3.5% to 5% of the sample.

The sample here was PBMCs, taken from a glioma patient whose treatment included an IDH1 peptide vaccine. The rearrangement joined TRBV10-2 to TRBJ2-7; perhaps TRBD2 is the D gene, with 6 bases matching. The clonotype originates from a woman aged 18-30 years with glioma. For the CDR3, the sequence is CASSESKGLPYEQYF. The DNA is TGCGCCAGCAGTGAGTCGAAAGGACTACCCTACGAGCAGTACTTC.